This T cell receptor (beta chain) was captured in a study of blood T cell repertoires in COVID-19. Across the study: Nucleic acid was either cDNA or gDNA, and it came from T cells, B-cell-depleted T cells, or PBMCs.

Measured with immunoSEQ multiplex PCR; TCRdb has only the in-frame clones, and not every one. The sample contains 200,000 to 250,000 clones, around 89% of which appear only once. The germline CDR1 and CDR2 sequences are MNHEY and SVGAGI. V was trimmed by 10 bases and J by 1 base, leaving 13 bases between them. The CDR3 covers 13 residues. This sequence was found in a woman in her 30s who had recovered from COVID-19. Sequencing used PBMCs or T cells enriched from blood (not recorded which). The chain recombines TRBV6-5 with TRBJ1-1, with D unresolved. The CDR3 nucleotides read TGTGCCACTTACCTCCGGGGGAACACTGAAGCTTTCTTT. This encodes CATYLRGNTEAFF.